The next 8 T cell receptor beta chains were all read from a single sample in a study of blood T cell repertoires in COVID-19 (TCRdb year 2020). Receptor amplification or capture employed the immunoSEQ multiplex PCR assay. TCRdb re-hosts the immuneACCESS table, in-frame sequences only. Its copies lack some clones; in the studies checked, an unresolved V gene accounts for under half of them, and the cause for the rest is not known. For this sample the table gives roughly 180,000 clones, of which about four fifths were detected only once. Around 8.1% of the sample belongs to the ten largest clones. The sample taken for sequencing was peripheral blood. The receptors originated from a woman aged 55-69 years with COVID-19, enrolled during active disease.

A few counts support this clone. V usage is TRBV7-9 and J usage is TRBJ2-7, with a weak D call TRBD2 (6 bases). CDR3 length: 15 residues. CDR1 SEHNR and CDR2 FQNEAQ come from the germline V gene (reference sequence). V was clipped by 5 bases and J by 5 bases, with 19 bases between them. CDR3 DNA sequence: TGTGCCAGCAGCAATGCCGGGGGAGGTAGCGACGAGCAGTACTTC. Translated, it gives CASSNAGGGSDEQYF.

The chain has TRBV19 and TRBJ2-2; D ambiguous. Germline V CDR1 and CDR2: LNHDA, SQIVND (reference sequence). The CDR3 runs to 13 residues. V lost 2 bases, J lost 5 bases, and 6 bases lay in between. The CDR3 coding sequence is TGTGCCAGTAGTATAACCCGGACCGGGGAGCTGTTTTTT. This sequence encodes CASSITRTGELFF.

The sample holds many counts of this clone. The V and J genes are TRBV9 and TRBJ1-4; no clear D. The CDR3 is 12 residues long. The V end was cut by 4 bases, the J end by 8 bases, with 9 bases between. Germline V lookup: CDR1 SGDLS, CDR2 YYNGEE. The CDR3: CASSSQREKLFF. The CDR3 nucleotides are TGTGCCAGCAGCTCCCAGCGGGAAAAACTGTTTTTT.

This chain connects TRBV9 to TRBJ2-2, with TRBD1 as a possible D gene (5 bases). Trimming stripped 0 bases from V and 7 bases from J, with 13 bases between. The CDR3 has 15 amino acids. Germline V gene lookup returns CDR1 SGDLS and CDR2 YYNGEE. The CDR3 DNA follows: TGTGCCAGCAGCGTAGAGGACGGAAGGGGCGGGGAGCTGTTTTTT. This codes for CASSVEDGRGGELFF.

The chain couples TRBV19 to TRBJ2-5; TRBD2 might be the D (6 bases). Per the germline V gene, CDR1 is LNHDA and CDR2 is SQIVND (reference sequence). The CDR3 contains 14 residues. V was clipped by 6 bases and J by 4 bases, with 15 bases between them. Written as DNA, the CDR3 is TGTGCCAGTAGCCCCTTAGTGGGGGGAGAGACCCAGTACTTC. Translating gives CASSPLVGGETQYF.

This chain connects TRBV2 to TRBJ1-6, with D hard to call. CDR1 and CDR2 (germline): SNHLY, FYNNEI. CDR3 length: 15 amino acids. The V end was cut by 8 bases, the J end by 6 bases, with 17 bases between. The CDR3 protein is CASLGYRLSNSPLHF. The CDR3 nucleotides are TGTGCCAGCCTTGGATATAGACTATCTAATTCACCCCTCCACTTT.

The J gene is TRBJ2-2, the V gene TRBV11-3; D gene uncertain. The CDR3 contains 12 residues. The germline gives CDR1 SGHNT, CDR2 YENEEA. V lost 5 bases and J 5 bases, leaving 6 bases between the germline ends. The CDR3 spells CASSLKTGELFF. The CDR3 region has the DNA TGTGCCAGCAGCCTTAAAACCGGGGAGCTGTTTTTT.

The rearrangement links TRBV3-1 (or the pseudogene TRBV3-2) to TRBJ2-1; TRBD2 matches 8 bases. Germline V gene lookup returns CDR1 LGHDT and CDR2 YNNKEL (reference sequence). CDR3 length: 17 amino acids. The trim removed 1 base at V and 7 bases at J, leaving 12 bases unmatched. The CDR3 loop reads CASSQVWTSRRMNEQFF. The CDR3 DNA sequence: TGTGCCAGCAGCCAAGTATGGACTAGCCGCCGAATGAATGAGCAGTTCTTC.